This TCR beta chain comes out of a study of blood T cell repertoires in COVID-19. The CDR3 extends over 13 amino acids. V was shortened by 2 bases and J by 3 bases, with 7 bases between the two germline ends. Per the authors' pipeline: Reference gene primer amplification gave nucleated cell count estimates. The table came from immunoSEQ multiplex PCR; TCRdb's copy has only in-frame clones and leaves some out. The V and J calls and the clone size are those of that table, but D and trimming were determined from the DNA. The sample holds roughly 150,000 clones, around 87% seen once. The Seattle patients, enrolled during active infection, were followed longitudinally.

This TCR derives from a woman older than 75 with COVID-19, enrolled during active disease. The sequencing sample was made of peripheral blood. The chain employs TRBV12-3 or TRBV12-4 and TRBJ1-2; D remains unclear. In DNA, the CDR3 is TGTGCCAGCAGTTTATTGTCCTACTATGGCTACACCTTC. Translation: CASSLLSYYGYTF.